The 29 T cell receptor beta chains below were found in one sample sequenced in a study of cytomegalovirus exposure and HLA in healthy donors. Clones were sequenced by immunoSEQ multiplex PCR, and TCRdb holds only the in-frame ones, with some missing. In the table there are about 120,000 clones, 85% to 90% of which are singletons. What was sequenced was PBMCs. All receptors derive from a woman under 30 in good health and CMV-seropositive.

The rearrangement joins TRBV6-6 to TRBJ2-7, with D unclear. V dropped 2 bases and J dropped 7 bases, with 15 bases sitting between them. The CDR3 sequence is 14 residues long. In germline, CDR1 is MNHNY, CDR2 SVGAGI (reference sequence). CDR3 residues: CASSYLRFDTEQYF. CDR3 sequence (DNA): TGTGCCAGCAGTTACCTCCGGTTTGATACGGAGCAGTACTTC.

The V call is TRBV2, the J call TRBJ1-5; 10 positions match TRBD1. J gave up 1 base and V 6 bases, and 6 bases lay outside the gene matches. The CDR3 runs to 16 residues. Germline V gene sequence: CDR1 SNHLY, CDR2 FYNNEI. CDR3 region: CASRPGTGASNQPQHF. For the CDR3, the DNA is TGTGCCAGCAGGCCCGGGACAGGGGCCAGCAATCAGCCCCAGCATTTT.

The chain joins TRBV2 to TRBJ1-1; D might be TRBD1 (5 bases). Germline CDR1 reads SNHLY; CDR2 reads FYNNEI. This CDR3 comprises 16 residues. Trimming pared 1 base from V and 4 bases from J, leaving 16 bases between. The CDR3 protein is CASSEVTMGLGTEAFF. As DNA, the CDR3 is TGTGCCAGCAGTGAAGTGACAATGGGGCTGGGCACTGAAGCTTTCTTT.

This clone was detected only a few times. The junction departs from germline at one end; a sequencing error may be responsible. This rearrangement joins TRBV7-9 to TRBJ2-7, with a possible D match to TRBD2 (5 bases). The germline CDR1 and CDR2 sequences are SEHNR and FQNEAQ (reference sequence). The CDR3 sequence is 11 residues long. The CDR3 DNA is TGTGCCAGCAGCCTAGCCGACGAGCAGTACTTC. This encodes CASSLADEQYF.

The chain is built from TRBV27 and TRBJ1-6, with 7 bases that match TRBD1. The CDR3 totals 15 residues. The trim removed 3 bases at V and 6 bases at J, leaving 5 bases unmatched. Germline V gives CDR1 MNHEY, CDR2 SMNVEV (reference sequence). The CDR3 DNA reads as TGTGCCAGCAGTTTGGGACAGTTATCTAATTCACCCCTCCACTTT. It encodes CASSLGQLSNSPLHF.

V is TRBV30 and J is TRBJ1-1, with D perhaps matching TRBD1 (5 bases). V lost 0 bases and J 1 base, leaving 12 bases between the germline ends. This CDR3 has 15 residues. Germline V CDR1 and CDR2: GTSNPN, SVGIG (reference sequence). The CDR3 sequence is CAWSVQEGRNTEAFF. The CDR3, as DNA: TGTGCCTGGAGTGTACAGGAGGGGCGGAACACTGAAGCTTTCTTT.

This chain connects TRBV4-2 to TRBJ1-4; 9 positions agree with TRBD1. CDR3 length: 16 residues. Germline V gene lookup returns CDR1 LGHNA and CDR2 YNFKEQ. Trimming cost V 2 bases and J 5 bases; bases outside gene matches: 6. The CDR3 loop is CASSQTTTGGNEKLFF. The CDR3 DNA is TGTGCCAGCAGCCAAACTACGACAGGGGGGAATGAAAAACTGTTTTTT.

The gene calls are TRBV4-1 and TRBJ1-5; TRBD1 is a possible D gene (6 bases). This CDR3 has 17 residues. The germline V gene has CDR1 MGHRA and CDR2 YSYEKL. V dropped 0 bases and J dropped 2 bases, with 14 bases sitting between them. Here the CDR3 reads CASSQDEARGGNQPQHF. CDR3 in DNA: TGCGCCAGCAGCCAAGATGAAGCCAGGGGCGGCAATCAGCCCCAGCATTTT.

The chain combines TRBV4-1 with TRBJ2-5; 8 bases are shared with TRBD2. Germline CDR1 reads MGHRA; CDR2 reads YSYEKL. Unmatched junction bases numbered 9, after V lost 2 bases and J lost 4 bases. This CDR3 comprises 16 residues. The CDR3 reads CASSQLGLASPETQYF. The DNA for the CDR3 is TGCGCCAGCAGCCAACTCGGACTAGCTTCCCCAGAGACCCAGTACTTC.

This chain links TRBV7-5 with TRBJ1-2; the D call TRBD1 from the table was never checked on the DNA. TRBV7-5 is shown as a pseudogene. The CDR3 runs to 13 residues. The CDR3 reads CARSFQGNYGYTF. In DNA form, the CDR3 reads TGTGCCAGAAGCTTCCAGGGTAACTATGGCTACACCTTC.

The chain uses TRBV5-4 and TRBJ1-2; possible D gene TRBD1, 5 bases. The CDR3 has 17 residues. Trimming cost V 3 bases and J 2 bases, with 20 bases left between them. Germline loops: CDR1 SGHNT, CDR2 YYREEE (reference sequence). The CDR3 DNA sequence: TGTGCCAGCAGCTCCCTAGATCGACAGACGAGCAACTATGGCTACACCTTC. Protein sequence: CASSSLDRQTSNYGYTF.

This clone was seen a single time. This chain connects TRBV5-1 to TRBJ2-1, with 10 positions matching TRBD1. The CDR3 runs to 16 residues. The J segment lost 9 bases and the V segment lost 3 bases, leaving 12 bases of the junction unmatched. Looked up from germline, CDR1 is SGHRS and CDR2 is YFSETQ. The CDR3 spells CASSYTGQGSLGEQFF. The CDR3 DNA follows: TGCGCCAGCAGCTATACGGGACAGGGGTCCCTCGGTGAGCAGTTCTTC.

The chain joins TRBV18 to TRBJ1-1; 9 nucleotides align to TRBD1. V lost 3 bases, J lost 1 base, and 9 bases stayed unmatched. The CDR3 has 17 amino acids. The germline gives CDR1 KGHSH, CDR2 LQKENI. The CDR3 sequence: CASSPGQGSPQNTEAFF. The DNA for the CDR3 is TGTGCCAGCTCACCCGGACAGGGGTCACCTCAGAACACTGAAGCTTTCTTT.

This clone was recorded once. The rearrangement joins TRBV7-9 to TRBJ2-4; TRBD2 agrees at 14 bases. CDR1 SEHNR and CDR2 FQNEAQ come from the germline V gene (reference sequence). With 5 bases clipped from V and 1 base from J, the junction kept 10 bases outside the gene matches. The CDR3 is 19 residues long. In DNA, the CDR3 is TGTGCCAGCAGCCCCGGGACTAGCGGGGGAGTGGTTGCCAAAAACATTCAGTACTTC. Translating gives CASSPGTSGGVVAKNIQYF.

CDR3 coding DNA: TGTGCCAGCAGTGAAAAGGACACAGCCCCGTACCAAGAGACCCAGTACTTC. Its translation: CASSEKDTAPYQETQYF. V and J are TRBV6-1 and TRBJ2-5; tentative D call: TRBD1 (5 bases). The V gene lost 2 bases and the J gene lost 0 bases, with 16 bases spanning the gap. There are 17 residues in the CDR3. Germline CDR1 MNHNS, CDR2 SASEGT.

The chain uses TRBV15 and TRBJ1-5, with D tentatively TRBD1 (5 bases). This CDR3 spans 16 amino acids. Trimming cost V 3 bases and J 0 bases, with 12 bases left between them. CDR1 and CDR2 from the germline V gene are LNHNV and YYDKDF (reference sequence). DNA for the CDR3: TGTGCCACCAGCAGGGACATTTTTGGTAGCAATCAGCCCCAGCATTTT. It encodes CATSRDIFGSNQPQHF.

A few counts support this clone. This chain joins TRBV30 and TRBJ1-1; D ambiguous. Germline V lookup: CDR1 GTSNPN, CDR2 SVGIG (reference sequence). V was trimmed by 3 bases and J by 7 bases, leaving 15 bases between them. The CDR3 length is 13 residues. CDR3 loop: CAWSLPTGNEAFF. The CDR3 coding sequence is TGTGCCTGGAGCCTCCCGACCGGGAATGAAGCTTTCTTT.

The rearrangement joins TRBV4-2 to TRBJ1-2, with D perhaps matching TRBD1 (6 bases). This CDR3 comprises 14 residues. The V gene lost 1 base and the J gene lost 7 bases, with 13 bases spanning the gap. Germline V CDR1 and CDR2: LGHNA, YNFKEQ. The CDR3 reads CASSQGQGLSGYTF. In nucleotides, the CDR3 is TGTGCCAGCAGCCAAGGGCAGGGGCTCTCTGGCTACACCTTC.

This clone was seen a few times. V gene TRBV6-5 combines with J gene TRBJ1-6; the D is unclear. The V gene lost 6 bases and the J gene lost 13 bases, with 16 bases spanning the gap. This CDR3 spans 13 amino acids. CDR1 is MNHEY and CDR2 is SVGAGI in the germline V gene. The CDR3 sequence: CASRGRDGGPLHF. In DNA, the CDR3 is TGTGCCAGCAGGGGAAGGGATGGCGGGCCCCTCCACTTT.

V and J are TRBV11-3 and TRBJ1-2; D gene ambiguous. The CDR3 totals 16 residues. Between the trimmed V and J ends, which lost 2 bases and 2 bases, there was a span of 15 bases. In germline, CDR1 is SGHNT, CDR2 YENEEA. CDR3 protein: CASSLFPPPRNYGYTF. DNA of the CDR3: TGTGCCAGCAGCTTATTTCCCCCCCCGAGGAACTATGGCTACACCTTC. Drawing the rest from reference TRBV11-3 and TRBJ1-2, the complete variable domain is EAGVVQSPRYKIIEKKQPVAFWCNPISGHNTLYWYLQNLGQGPELLIRYENEEAVDDSQLPKDRFSAERLKGVDSTLKIQPAELGDSAVYLCASSLFPPPRNYGYTFGSGTRLTVV.

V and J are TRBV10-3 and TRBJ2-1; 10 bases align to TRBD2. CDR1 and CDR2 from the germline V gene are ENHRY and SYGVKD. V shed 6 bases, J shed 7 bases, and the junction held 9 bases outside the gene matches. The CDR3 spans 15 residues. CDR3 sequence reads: CAIRDFSGGRNEQFF. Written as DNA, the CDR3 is TGTGCCATCAGGGATTTTAGCGGGGGGCGGAATGAGCAGTTCTTC.

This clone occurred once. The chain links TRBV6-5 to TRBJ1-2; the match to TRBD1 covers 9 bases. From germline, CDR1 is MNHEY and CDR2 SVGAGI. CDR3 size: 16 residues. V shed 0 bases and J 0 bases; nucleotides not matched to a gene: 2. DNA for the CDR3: TGTGCCAGCAGTTACTCTTGGGACAGGGCTAACTATGGCTACACCTTC. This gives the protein CASSYSWDRANYGYTF.

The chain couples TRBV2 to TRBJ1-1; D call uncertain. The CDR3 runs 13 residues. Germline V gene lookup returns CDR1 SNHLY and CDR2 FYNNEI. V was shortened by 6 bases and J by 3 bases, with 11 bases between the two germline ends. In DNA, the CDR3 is TGTGCCAGCAGGAACTTTATTGACACTGAAGCTTTCTTT. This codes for CASRNFIDTEAFF.

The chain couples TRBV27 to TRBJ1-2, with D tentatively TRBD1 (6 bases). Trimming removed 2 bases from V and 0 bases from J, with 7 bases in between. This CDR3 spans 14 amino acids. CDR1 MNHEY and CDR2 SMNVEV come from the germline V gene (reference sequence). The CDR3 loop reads CASSLQGTNYGYTF. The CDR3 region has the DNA TGTGCCAGCAGTTTACAGGGGACTAACTATGGCTACACCTTC.

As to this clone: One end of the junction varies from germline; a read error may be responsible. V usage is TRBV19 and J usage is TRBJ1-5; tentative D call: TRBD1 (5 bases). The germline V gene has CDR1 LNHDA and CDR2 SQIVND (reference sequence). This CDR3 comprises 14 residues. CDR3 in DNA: TGTGCCAGTAGGATAGACAGAAGCAATCAGCCCCAGCATTTT. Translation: CASRIDRSNQPQHF.

In nucleotides, the CDR3 is TGTGCCAGCAGCCAAGAGGGTCTAGCGGGAGGGCTGTATGAGCAGTTCTTC. This encodes CASSQEGLAGGLYEQFF. V usage is TRBV4-2 and J usage is TRBJ2-1, with 12 bases that match TRBD2. The V and J ends lost 0 bases and 8 bases, in that order; junction bases with no gene match: 8. CDR1 is LGHNA and CDR2 is YNFKEQ in the germline V gene. CDR3 length: 17 residues.

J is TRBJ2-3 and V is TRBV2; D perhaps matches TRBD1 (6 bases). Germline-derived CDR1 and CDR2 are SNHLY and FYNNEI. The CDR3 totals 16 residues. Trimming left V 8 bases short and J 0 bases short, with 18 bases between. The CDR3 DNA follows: TGTGCCAGCCGAAGGTTCGGGACAACTAGCACAGATACGCAGTATTTT. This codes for CASRRFGTTSTDTQYF.

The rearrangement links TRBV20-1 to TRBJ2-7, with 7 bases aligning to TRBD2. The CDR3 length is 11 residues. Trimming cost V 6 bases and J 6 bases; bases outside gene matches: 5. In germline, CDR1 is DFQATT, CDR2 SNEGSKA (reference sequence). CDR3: CSALKRGEQYF. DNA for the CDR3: TGCAGTGCCCTCAAGCGGGGCGAGCAGTACTTC.

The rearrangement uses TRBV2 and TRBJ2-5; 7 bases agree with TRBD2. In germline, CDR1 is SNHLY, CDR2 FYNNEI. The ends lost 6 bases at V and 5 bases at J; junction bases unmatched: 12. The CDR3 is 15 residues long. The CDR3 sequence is CASSILALSRETQYF. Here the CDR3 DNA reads TGTGCCAGCAGCATACTAGCGCTTAGCAGGGAGACCCAGTACTTC.